This TCR beta chain stems from a study of CD8 T cells in ankylosing spondylitis. As for this clonotype: Its cognate antigen is unknown.

The CDR3 is 14 residues long. V was clipped by 5 bases and J by 7 bases, with 17 bases between them. Germline V CDR1 and CDR2: SGHVS, FNYEAQ. Findings of the study overall: A TCR beta motif made of 7 to 9 highly homologous variants seemed typical of ankylosing spondylitis blood.

TCRdb independently ran MiXCR on the 5' RACE reads; one entry per CDR3 protein. Of roughly 250,000 distinct CDR3 sequences listed, roughly 10% are singletons. This sequence was found in a male donor with ankylosing spondylitis or in good health (not recorded which). The sample taken for sequencing was blood, either unsorted or a sorted T cell fraction (not recorded which). The V call is TRBV7-6, the J call TRBJ1-2; D is possibly TRBD1 (5 bases). Written as DNA, the CDR3 is TGTGCCAGCAGCCCGGGGCCTCAAGTTGGTGGCTACACCTTC. Translating gives CASSPGPQVGGYTF.